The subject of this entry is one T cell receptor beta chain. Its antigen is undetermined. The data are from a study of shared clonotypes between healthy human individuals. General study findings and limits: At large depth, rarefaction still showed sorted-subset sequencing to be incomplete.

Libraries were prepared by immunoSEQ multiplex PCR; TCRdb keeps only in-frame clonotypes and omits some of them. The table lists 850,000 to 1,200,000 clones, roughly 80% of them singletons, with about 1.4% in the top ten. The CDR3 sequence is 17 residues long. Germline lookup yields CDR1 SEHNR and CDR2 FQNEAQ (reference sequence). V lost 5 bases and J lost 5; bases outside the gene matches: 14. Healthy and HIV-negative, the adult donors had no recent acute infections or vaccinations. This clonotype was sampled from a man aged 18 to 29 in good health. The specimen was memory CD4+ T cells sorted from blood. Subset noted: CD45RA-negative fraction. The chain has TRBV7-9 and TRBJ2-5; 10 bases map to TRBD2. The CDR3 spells CASSPRGQRGGMETQYF. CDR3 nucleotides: TGTGCCAGCAGCCCGCGGGGGCAGCGGGGGGGCATGGAGACCCAGTACTTC.